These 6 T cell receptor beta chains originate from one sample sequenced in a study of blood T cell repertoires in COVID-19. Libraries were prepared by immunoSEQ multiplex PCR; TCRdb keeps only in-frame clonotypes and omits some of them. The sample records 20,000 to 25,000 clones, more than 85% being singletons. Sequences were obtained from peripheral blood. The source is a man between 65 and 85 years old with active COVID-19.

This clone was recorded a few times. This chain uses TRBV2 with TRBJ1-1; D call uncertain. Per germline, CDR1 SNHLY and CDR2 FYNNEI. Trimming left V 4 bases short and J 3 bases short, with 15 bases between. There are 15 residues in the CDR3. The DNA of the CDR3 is TGTGCCAGCAGTGCTCACCGGGGAGCGGACACTGAAGCTTTCTTT. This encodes CASSAHRGADTEAFF.

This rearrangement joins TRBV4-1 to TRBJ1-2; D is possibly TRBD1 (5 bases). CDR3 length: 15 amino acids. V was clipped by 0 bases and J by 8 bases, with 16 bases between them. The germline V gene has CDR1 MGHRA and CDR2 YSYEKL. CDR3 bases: TGCGCCAGCAGCCAAGAGTGGGGAGGGGACTGGGGCTACACCTTC. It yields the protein CASSQEWGGDWGYTF.

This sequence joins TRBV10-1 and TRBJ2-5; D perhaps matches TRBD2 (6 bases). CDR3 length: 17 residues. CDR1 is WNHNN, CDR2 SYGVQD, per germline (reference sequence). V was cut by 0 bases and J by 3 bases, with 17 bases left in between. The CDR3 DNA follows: TGCGCCAGCAGTGAGTCTACACCGGGACTCCCAGAAGAGACCCAGTACTTC. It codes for CASSESTPGLPEETQYF.

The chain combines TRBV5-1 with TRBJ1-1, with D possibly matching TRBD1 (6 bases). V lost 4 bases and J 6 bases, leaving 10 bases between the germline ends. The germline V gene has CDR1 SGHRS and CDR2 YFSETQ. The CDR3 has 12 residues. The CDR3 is CASSPDSPEAFF. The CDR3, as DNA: TGCGCCAGCAGCCCGGACAGTCCTGAAGCTTTCTTT.

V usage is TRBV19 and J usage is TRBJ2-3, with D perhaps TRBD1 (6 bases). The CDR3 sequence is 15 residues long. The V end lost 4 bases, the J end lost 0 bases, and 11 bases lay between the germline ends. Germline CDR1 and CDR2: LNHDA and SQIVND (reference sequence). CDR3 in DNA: TGTGCCAGTAGTAGGGGGACAACTAGCACAGATACGCAGTATTTT. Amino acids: CASSRGTTSTDTQYF. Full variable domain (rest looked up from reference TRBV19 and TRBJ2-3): DGGITQSPKYLFRKEGQNVTLSCEQNLNHDAMYWYRQDPGQGLRLIYYSQIVNDFQKGDIAEGYSVSREKKESFPLTVTSAQKNPTAFYLCASSRGTTSTDTQYFGPGTRLTVL.

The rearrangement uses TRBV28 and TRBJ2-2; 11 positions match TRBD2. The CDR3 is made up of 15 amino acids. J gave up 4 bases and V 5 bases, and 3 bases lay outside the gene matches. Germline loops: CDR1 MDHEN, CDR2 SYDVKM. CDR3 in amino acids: CASSPLAGVTGELFF. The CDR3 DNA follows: TGTGCCAGCAGTCCACTAGCGGGAGTCACCGGGGAGCTGTTTTTT.